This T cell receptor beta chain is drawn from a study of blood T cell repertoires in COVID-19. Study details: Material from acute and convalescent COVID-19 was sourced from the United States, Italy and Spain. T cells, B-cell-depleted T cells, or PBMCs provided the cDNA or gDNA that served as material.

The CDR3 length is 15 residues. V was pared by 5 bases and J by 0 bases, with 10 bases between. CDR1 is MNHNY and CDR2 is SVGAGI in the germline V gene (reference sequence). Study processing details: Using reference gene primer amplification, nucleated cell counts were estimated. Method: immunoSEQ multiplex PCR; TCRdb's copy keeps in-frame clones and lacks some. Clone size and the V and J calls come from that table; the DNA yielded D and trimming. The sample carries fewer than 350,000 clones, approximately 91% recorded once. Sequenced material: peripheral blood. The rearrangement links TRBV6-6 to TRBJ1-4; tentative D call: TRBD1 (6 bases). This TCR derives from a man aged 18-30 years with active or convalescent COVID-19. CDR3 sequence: CASSKGQTTNEKLFF. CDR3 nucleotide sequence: TGTGCCAGCAGTAAAGGACAGACAACTAATGAAAAACTGTTTTTT.